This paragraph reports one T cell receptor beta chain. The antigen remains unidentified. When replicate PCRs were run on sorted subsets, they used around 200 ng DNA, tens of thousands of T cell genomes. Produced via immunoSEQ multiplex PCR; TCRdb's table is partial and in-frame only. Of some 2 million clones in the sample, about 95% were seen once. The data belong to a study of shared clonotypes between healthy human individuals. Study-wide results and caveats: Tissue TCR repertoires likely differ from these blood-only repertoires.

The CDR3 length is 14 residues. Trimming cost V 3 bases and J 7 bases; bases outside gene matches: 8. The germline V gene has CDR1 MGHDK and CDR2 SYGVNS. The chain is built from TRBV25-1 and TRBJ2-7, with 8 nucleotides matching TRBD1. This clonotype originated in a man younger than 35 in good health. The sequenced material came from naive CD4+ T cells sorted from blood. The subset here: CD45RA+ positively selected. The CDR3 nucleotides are TGTGCCAGCAGTGACGACAGGGGCCGCCGGGAGCAGTACTTC. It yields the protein CASSDDRGRREQYF.